Below are 30 T cell receptor beta chains sequenced from a single sample in a study of patients and donors after allogeneic stem cell transplantation. TCRdb itself ran the RT-PCR reads through MiXCR, one entry per CDR3 protein. The sample contains 900,000 to 1,000,000 distinct CDR3 sequences, 18% of which appear only once. Sequencing used blood, either unsorted or a sorted T cell fraction (not recorded which). The source of these receptors is a human donor who was either an allogeneic HSCT recipient or a stem cell or donor lymphocyte infusion donor (not recorded which). It is not recorded whose cells these are; they may come from a transplant donor.

The chain is built from TRBV4-1 and TRBJ2-7; TRBD1 is a possible D gene (6 bases). V dropped 3 bases and J dropped 3 bases, with 15 bases sitting between them. Per germline, CDR1 MGHRA and CDR2 YSYEKL. This CDR3 comprises 15 residues. This CDR3 reads CASSHVGSDSYEQYF. The CDR3 nucleotides are TGCGCCAGCAGCCACGTAGGATCGGACAGCTACGAGCAGTACTTC.

The chain is built from TRBV9 and TRBJ1-1; D is uncertain. V lost 0 bases and J 0 bases, leaving 6 bases between the germline ends. The length of the CDR3 is 14 residues. Germline V gene lookup returns CDR1 SGDLS and CDR2 YYNGEE. The chain's CDR3 is CASSVGDMNTEAFF. CDR3 nucleotide sequence: TGTGCCAGCAGCGTAGGAGATATGAACACTGAAGCTTTCTTT.

The rearrangement uses TRBV4-3 and TRBJ2-7; 9 positions agree with TRBD1. CDR3 size: 16 residues. The J segment lost 2 bases and the V segment lost 0 bases, leaving 5 bases of the junction unmatched. Germline V lookup: CDR1 LGHNA, CDR2 YSLEER. For the CDR3, the DNA is TGCGCCAGCAGCCAAGATCGAGGACAGGGGCCCTACGAGCAGTACTTC. This translates into CASSQDRGQGPYEQYF.

The chain uses TRBV5-4 and TRBJ2-1, with D possibly TRBD2 on 5 matching bases. Germline V lookup: CDR1 SGHNT, CDR2 YYREEE (reference sequence). V was pared by 0 bases and J by 2 bases, with 6 bases between. The CDR3 is made up of 14 amino acids. This chain's CDR3 is CASSLDSAYNEQFF. The CDR3 DNA reads as TGTGCCAGCAGCTTGGATAGCGCCTACAATGAGCAGTTCTTC.

The chain uses TRBV25-1 and TRBJ1-1; TRBD1 agrees at 8 bases. The CDR3 has 17 residues. Germline CDR1 MGHDK, CDR2 SYGVNS. Trimming took 1 base from V and 1 from J; bases not matched to a gene: 8. This chain's CDR3 is CASSEFPAGGRNTEAFF. In DNA, the CDR3 is TGTGCCAGCAGTGAATTTCCGGCAGGGGGCAGGAACACTGAAGCTTTCTTT.

V is TRBV9 and J is TRBJ2-5, with 8 bases that match TRBD1. This CDR3 is 16 amino acids long. J was trimmed by 4 bases and V by 3 bases; bases with no gene match: 11. From germline, CDR1 is SGDLS and CDR2 YYNGEE. The CDR3 protein is CASSASRRGQGETQYF. DNA of the CDR3: TGTGCCAGCAGCGCCAGTCGCAGGGGGCAGGGAGAGACCCAGTACTTC.

V gene TRBV5-1 combines with J gene TRBJ2-7; D ambiguous. Trimming left V 0 bases short and J 3 bases short, with 13 bases between. The germline V gene has CDR1 SGHRS and CDR2 YFSETQ. The CDR3 sequence is 15 residues long. The CDR3 region has the DNA TGCGCCAGCAGCTTGGACGGCGGAAGATTCTACGAGCAGTACTTC. Translating gives CASSLDGGRFYEQYF. Full variable domain (outside the CDR3, taken from reference TRBV5-1 and TRBJ2-7): KAGVTQTPRYLIKTRGQQVTLSCSPISGHRSVSWYQQTPGQGLQFLFEYFSETQRNKGNFPGRFSGRQFSNSRSEMNVSTLELGDSALYLCASSLDGGRFYEQYFGPGTRLTVT.

The J gene is TRBJ1-6, the V gene TRBV4-3; D ambiguous. This CDR3 is built from 16 residues. V was pared by 4 bases and J by 13 bases, with 23 bases between. Germline V gene data show CDR1 as LGHNA and CDR2 as YSLEER. CDR3: CASSLTSGARQGPLHF. The CDR3 DNA reads as TGCGCCAGCAGCCTAACGTCGGGAGCCCGCCAAGGTCCCCTCCACTTT.

This clonotype has only a few counts. J is TRBJ2-3 and V is TRBV6-4, with TRBD2 identical over 10 bases. V shed 2 bases and J 4 bases; nucleotides not matched to a gene: 0. This CDR3 region has 14 residues. Germline loops: CDR1 MRHNA, CDR2 SNTAGT. CDR3 sequence reads: CASSDGLAADTQYF. The CDR3 DNA sequence: TGTGCCAGCAGTGACGGACTAGCGGCAGATACGCAGTATTTT.

This chain uses TRBV4-3 with TRBJ1-1; unclear D gene. Trimming left V 0 bases short and J 7 bases short, with 12 bases between. Germline V lookup: CDR1 LGHNA, CDR2 YSLEER. The CDR3 has 14 residues. CDR3 coding DNA: TGCGCCAGCAGCCAAGATAGGGATTTGAATGAAGCTTTCTTT. Translation: CASSQDRDLNEAFF.

This clonotype has just a few counts. The rearrangement joins TRBV6-1 to TRBJ1-3; D is ambiguous. This CDR3 has 15 amino acids. Germline-derived CDR1 and CDR2 are MNHNS and SASEGT. V lost 7 bases to trimming and J lost 1 base, with 14 bases between them. The CDR3 sequence: CASKDLKRSGNTIYF. In DNA, the CDR3 is TGTGCCAGCAAGGACCTCAAGCGTTCTGGAAACACCATATATTTT.

This clonotype was found a few times. This sequence joins TRBV9 and TRBJ2-2; D is perhaps TRBD1 (5 bases). The CDR3 loop spans 14 amino acids. V was clipped by 5 bases and J by 5 bases, with 13 bases between them. The germline CDR1 and CDR2 sequences are SGDLS and YYNGEE. CDR3 residues: CASRPDAGTGELFF. CDR3 coding DNA: TGTGCCAGCAGGCCAGACGCAGGGACCGGGGAGCTGTTTTTT.

This clonotype was found a few times. The chain is built from TRBV20-1 and TRBJ2-3; 12 bases line up with TRBD2. The CDR3 is made up of 15 amino acids. V was pared by 5 bases and J by 7 bases, with 10 bases of the junction left unmatched. Germline lookup yields CDR1 DFQATT and CDR2 SNEGSKA (reference sequence). CDR3 bases: TGCAGTGCTCGTCTAGCGGGGGGGCCATTTTATACGCAGTATTTT. Protein: CSARLAGGPFYTQYF.

The chain joins TRBV11-2 to TRBJ2-2, with 9 bases identical to TRBD1. CDR1 and CDR2 from the germline V gene are SGHAT and FQNNGV. The junction had 11 bases not matched to a gene; V was cut back by 5 bases and J by 4 bases. The CDR3 spans 17 residues. Here the CDR3 DNA reads TGTGCCAGCAGCCCGAGGGGGACAGGGTGGGCCACCGGGGAGCTGTTTTTT. Amino acids: CASSPRGTGWATGELFF. The variable domain in full, with the rest retrieved from reference TRBV11-2 and TRBJ2-2, is EAGVAQSPRYKIIEKRQSVAFWCNPISGHATLYWYQQILGQGPKLLIQFQNNGVVDDSQLPKDRFSAERLKGVDSTLKIQPAKLEDSAVYLCASSPRGTGWATGELFFGEGSRLTVL.

This clonotype was seen a handful of times. V and J are TRBV5-1 and TRBJ2-5, with unresolved D. The CDR3 extends over 15 amino acids. V lost 4 bases and J lost 5, with 18 bases in between. Germline-derived CDR1 and CDR2 are SGHRS and YFSETQ. CDR3 in amino acids: CASSRDPNEVETQYF. The CDR3 DNA is TGCGCCAGCAGCAGAGACCCAAACGAGGTGGAGACCCAGTACTTC. Looking up the rest from reference TRBV5-1 and TRBJ2-5 gives the full variable domain: KAGVTQTPRYLIKTRGQQVTLSCSPISGHRSVSWYQQTPGQGLQFLFEYFSETQRNKGNFPGRFSGRQFSNSRSEMNVSTLELGDSALYLCASSRDPNEVETQYFGPGTRLLVL.

A few counts support this clonotype. CDR3 in DNA: TGTGCCATCAGTGAGCGGTCCGAAGATACGCAGTATTTT. Its translation: CAISERSEDTQYF. The V and J genes are TRBV10-3 and TRBJ2-3; D is unclear. CDR1 and CDR2 (germline): ENHRY, SYGVKD. The CDR3 totals 13 residues. Trimming pared 2 bases from V and 5 bases from J, leaving 8 bases between.

The chain joins TRBV7-8 to TRBJ2-5; D unresolved. The germline V gene encodes CDR1 SGHVS and CDR2 FQNEAQ. The CDR3 is made up of 13 amino acids. The V gene lost 7 bases and the J gene lost 4 bases, with 13 bases spanning the gap. This CDR3 is CASNPGDSETQYF. The CDR3 DNA is TGTGCCAGCAACCCAGGCGATTCAGAGACCCAGTACTTC.

In this sample, this clonotype turned up a few times. This sequence joins TRBV6-5 and TRBJ1-1; tentatively, D is TRBD1 (6 bases). Trimming removed 4 bases from V and 3 bases from J, with 18 bases in between. The CDR3 spans 16 residues. Germline CDR1 MNHEY, CDR2 SVGAGI. The chain's CDR3 is CASSSDRWNGYTEAFF. The CDR3 DNA reads as TGTGCCAGCAGTTCAGACAGGTGGAATGGCTACACTGAAGCTTTCTTT.

Only a few counts were recorded for this clonotype. The J gene is TRBJ1-5, the V gene TRBV6-5; no reliable D call. Germline V gives CDR1 MNHEY, CDR2 SVGAGI. The CDR3 length is 11 residues. V lost 6 bases and J 7 bases, leaving 7 bases between the germline ends. CDR3 sequence: CASRNGQPQHF. CDR3 bases: TGTGCCAGCAGGAACGGGCAGCCCCAGCATTTT.

This clonotype was seen only a few times. This chain joins TRBV20-1 and TRBJ2-7, with TRBD2 matching over 8 bases. V was clipped by 5 bases and J by 0 bases; unmatched bases: 3. The germline V gene has CDR1 DFQATT and CDR2 SNEGSKA (reference sequence). The CDR3 runs 13 residues. CDR3 protein: CSAPGLGSYEQYF. The CDR3 DNA reads as TGCAGTGCTCCGGGACTAGGCTCCTACGAGCAGTACTTC.

This clonotype was seen a handful of times. The chain is built from TRBV10-3 and TRBJ2-1; weak D call: TRBD2 (6 bases). Germline CDR1 reads ENHRY; CDR2 reads SYGVKD. V gave up 11 bases and J gave up 3 bases, with 17 bases separating them. The CDR3 spans 14 residues. CDR3 bases: TGTGCCCTTGGGAATAGCGGTCTCTACAATGAGCAGTTCTTC. This codes for CALGNSGLYNEQFF.

The DNA for the CDR3 is TGCGCCAGCAGCTCGACAGTTCTTAAGGAAGCTTTCTTT. Residues: CASSSTVLKEAFF. This rearrangement joins TRBV5-1 to TRBJ1-1; a weak D match, TRBD1 (5 bases). V shed 3 bases and J shed 8 bases, with 14 bases lying between them. Germline V gene sequence: CDR1 SGHRS, CDR2 YFSETQ. The CDR3 extends over 13 amino acids.

This clonotype was seen ten or more times. The genes are TRBV10-3 and TRBJ2-5; D gene uncertain. CDR1 is ENHRY, CDR2 SYGVKD, per germline. The CDR3 extends over 15 amino acids. V was clipped by 0 bases and J by 3 bases, with 11 bases between them. The CDR3 protein is CAISESGKWEETQYF. The CDR3 bases are TGTGCCATCAGTGAGTCAGGGAAGTGGGAAGAGACCCAGTACTTC.

This clonotype was seen only a few times. The V gene is TRBV24-1, the J gene TRBJ2-5; unclear D gene. The CDR3 is 13 residues long. The germline CDR1 and CDR2 sequences are KGHDR and SFDVKD. Trimming removed 7 bases from V and 3 bases from J, with 11 bases in between. CDR3 bases: TGTGCCACCAGGGGTAGGATCGAAGAGACCCAGTACTTC. Translating gives CATRGRIEETQYF.

This clonotype has more than one count but fewer than ten. V usage is TRBV24-1 and J usage is TRBJ2-7; 11 positions match TRBD1. The CDR3 spans 15 residues. CDR1 and CDR2 (germline): KGHDR, SFDVKD. V shed 4 bases, J shed 2 bases, and the junction held 3 bases outside the gene matches. DNA for the CDR3: TGTGCCACCAGTGACACGGGACAGGGGGCCTACGAGCAGTACTTC. As protein: CATSDTGQGAYEQYF.

This clonotype came up a few times. V usage is TRBV11-1 and J usage is TRBJ2-7, with a possible D match to TRBD1 (5 bases). This CDR3 is built from 13 residues. Germline CDR1 SGHAT, CDR2 FQDESV (reference sequence). Between the trimmed V and J ends, which lost 5 bases and 5 bases, there was a span of 13 bases. This CDR3 is CASSPQDGNEQYF. The CDR3 coding sequence is TGTGCCAGCAGCCCACAGGATGGGAACGAGCAGTACTTC.

V and J are TRBV6-1 and TRBJ2-4, with 9 bases matching TRBD1. The ends lost 10 bases at V and 3 bases at J; junction bases unmatched: 10. The CDR3 covers 15 residues. Germline CDR1 and CDR2: MNHNS and SASEGT. The CDR3 bases are TGTGCCACCCGGACAGGGGTCAGCGGCAAAAACATTCAGTACTTC. Amino acids: CATRTGVSGKNIQYF.

This chain uses TRBV24-1 with TRBJ2-1; TRBD1 agrees at 9 bases. With V trimmed by 3 bases and J by 4 bases, 6 bases remained unmatched. Germline values: CDR1 KGHDR, CDR2 SFDVKD. This CDR3 region has 16 residues. The CDR3 is CATSDVLGQGYNEQFF. The CDR3 bases are TGTGCCACCAGTGATGTACTGGGACAGGGATACAATGAGCAGTTCTTC.

The rearrangement joins TRBV24-1 to TRBJ1-5; 7 bases agree with TRBD1. With V trimmed by 3 bases and J by 2 bases, 12 bases remained unmatched. The CDR3 totals 18 residues. The germline gives CDR1 KGHDR, CDR2 SFDVKD. As DNA, the CDR3 is TGTGCCACCAGTGATCGTAGAGCAGGGACAGCGGGCAATCAGCCCCAGCATTTT. Its translation: CATSDRRAGTAGNQPQHF.

This clonotype was seen only a few times. The genes are TRBV18 and TRBJ2-5, with D possibly TRBD2 on 5 matching bases. Looked up from germline, CDR1 is KGHSH and CDR2 is LQKENI. V lost 7 bases to trimming and J lost 8 bases, with 14 bases between them. This CDR3 has 12 amino acids. The DNA of the CDR3 is TGTGCCAGCTGGACCCCCCGGGGAACCCAGTACTTC. Its translation: CASWTPRGTQYF. The variable domain in full, with the rest retrieved from reference TRBV18 and TRBJ2-5, is NAGVMQNPRHLVRRRGQEARLRCSPMKGHSHVYWYRQLPEEGLKFMVYLQKENIIDESGMPKERFSAEFPKEGPSILRIQQVVRGDSAAYFCASWTPRGTQYFGPGTRLLVL.